These 23 T cell receptor beta chains were all obtained from the same sample, sequenced in a study of identifying expanded T cells in peripheral blood. Clones were sequenced by immunoSEQ multiplex PCR, and TCRdb holds only the in-frame ones, with some missing. The sample has around 66,000 clones, more than 70% seen once. The sample was blood. These receptors all come from a person aged 18-70 years in good health.

The chain couples TRBV5-1 to TRBJ2-7; TRBD1 or TRBD2 may be the D gene (5 bases each). The V gene lost 8 bases and the J gene lost 0 bases, with 15 bases spanning the gap. The germline CDR1 and CDR2 sequences are SGHRS and YFSETQ. CDR3 size: 14 residues. Here the CDR3 DNA reads TGCGCCAGTAGGTGGGACGGAAGCTCCTACGAGCAGTACTTC. Protein product: CASRWDGSSYEQYF.

To note about this clone: At the DNA level, this CDR3 is encoded by other sequences in the same sample as well. This chain joins TRBV5-1 and TRBJ1-2; D is undetermined. V was cut by 0 bases and J by 2 bases, with 5 bases left in between. Germline-derived CDR1 and CDR2 are SGHRS and YFSETQ. The CDR3 consists of 13 residues. The CDR3 sequence: CASSLGQNYGYTF. The CDR3 DNA reads TGCGCCAGCAGCTTGGGTCAGAACTATGGCTACACCTTC.

This clone occurred once. J is TRBJ2-2 and V is TRBV4-2; 10 nucleotides match TRBD1. The CDR3 totals 15 residues. Trimming cost V 3 bases and J 3 bases; bases outside gene matches: 1. CDR1 LGHNA and CDR2 YNFKEQ come from the germline V gene. The CDR3 coding sequence is TGTGCCAGCAGCCATGGGACAGGGGACACCGGGGAGCTGTTTTTT. It specifies CASSHGTGDTGELFF.

The genes are TRBV28 and TRBJ1-4; perhaps TRBD1 as D (5 bases). The germline gives CDR1 MDHEN, CDR2 SYDVKM. CDR3 length: 15 amino acids. The V end lost 6 bases, the J end lost 7 bases, and 18 bases lay between the germline ends. The CDR3 coding sequence is TGTGCCAGCAGCGAGTCCGGGGGGACTGGTGAAAAACTGTTTTTT. Amino acids: CASSESGGTGEKLFF.

J is TRBJ2-7 and V is TRBV29-1, with a weak D call TRBD1 (5 bases). Trimming took 4 bases from V and 0 from J, leaving 7 bases between them. Germline CDR1 is SQVTM and CDR2 is ANQGSEA. This CDR3 comprises 12 residues. The CDR3 sequence: CSVVGVSYEQYF. CDR3 nucleotides: TGCAGCGTTGTAGGGGTCTCCTACGAGCAGTACTTC.

The chain combines TRBV19 with TRBJ2-7, with D uncertain. The CDR3 is 13 amino acids. Trimming shortened V by 4 bases and J by 3 bases, and 10 bases separated the two germline ends. Germline values: CDR1 LNHDA, CDR2 SQIVND (reference sequence). The CDR3 reads CASSTVPNYEQYF. The CDR3 region has the DNA TGTGCCAGTAGTACCGTCCCTAACTACGAGCAGTACTTC.

V and J are TRBV18 and TRBJ2-1; a weak D match, TRBD2 (5 bases). V was shortened by 3 bases and J by 4 bases, with 13 bases between the two germline ends. Germline loops: CDR1 KGHSH, CDR2 LQKENI. The CDR3 consists of 15 residues. CDR3 sequence (DNA): TGTGCCAGCTCACCGCTCGGCGGGCCTTACAATGAGCAGTTCTTC. This gives the protein CASSPLGGPYNEQFF.

This chain connects TRBV5-6 to TRBJ2-2; 10 nucleotides agree with TRBD1. The CDR3 is made up of 15 amino acids. Germline lookup yields CDR1 SGHDT and CDR2 YYEEEE. V gave up 5 bases and J gave up 4 bases; unmatched junction bases: 5. This CDR3 is CASRRTGGSTGELFF. The DNA of the CDR3 is TGTGCCAGCAGACGGACAGGGGGGAGCACCGGGGAGCTGTTTTTT.

This clone ranks as medium-sized. The chain combines TRBV6-4 with TRBJ2-3; no reliable D call. The V and J ends lost 0 bases and 4 bases respectively, with 5 bases between them. The germline V gene encodes CDR1 MRHNA and CDR2 SNTAGT. The CDR3 loop spans 13 amino acids. In DNA form, the CDR3 reads TGTGCCAGCAGTGACTCTTCGTCAGATACGCAGTATTTT. Translating it yields CASSDSSSDTQYF.

The rearrangement joins TRBV25-1 to TRBJ1-3; weak D call: TRBD1 (5 bases). The CDR3 has 17 residues. V lost 4 bases, J lost 0 bases, and 16 bases lay in between. The germline CDR1 and CDR2 sequences are MGHDK and SYGVNS. In nucleotides, the CDR3 is TGTGCCAGCAGTGCCCTGGGGGGAGACAGCTCTGGAAACACCATATATTTT. Protein product: CASSALGGDSSGNTIYF.

With respect to this clone: At one of its ends the junction is not consistent with the germline gene, which may arise from a read error. The chain carries TRBV15 and TRBJ2-7; TRBD1 aligns across 10 bases. In germline, CDR1 is LNHNV, CDR2 YYDKDF (reference sequence). The CDR3 runs 14 residues. The CDR3 sequence is CATSGTGDSHEQYF. CDR3 in DNA: TGTGCCACCTCCGGGACAGGGGACTCCCACGAGCAGTACTTC.

The V and J genes are TRBV19 and TRBJ2-1; weak D call: TRBD2 (6 bases). Germline CDR1 reads LNHDA; CDR2 reads SQIVND (reference sequence). With 0 bases removed from V and 3 bases from J, the gap between germline ends came to 9 bases. The CDR3 consists of 15 residues. CDR3 sequence reads: CASSIDREVYNEQFF. The CDR3 DNA reads as TGTGCCAGTAGTATAGACAGGGAGGTCTACAATGAGCAGTTCTTC. Full variable domain (outside the CDR3, taken from reference TRBV19 and TRBJ2-1): DGGITQSPKYLFRKEGQNVTLSCEQNLNHDAMYWYRQDPGQGLRLIYYSQIVNDFQKGDIAEGYSVSREKKESFPLTVTSAQKNPTAFYLCASSIDREVYNEQFFGPGTRLTVL.

This clone was counted a few times. The J gene is TRBJ2-1, the V gene TRBV28, with D perhaps matching TRBD1 (5 bases). CDR3 size: 14 residues. Between the trimmed V and J ends, which lost 3 bases and 5 bases, there was a span of 11 bases. Germline V gives CDR1 MDHEN, CDR2 SYDVKM. The CDR3 DNA reads TGTGCCAGCAGTTTGGGGCAGATAGACAATGAGCAGTTCTTC. This gives the protein CASSLGQIDNEQFF.

This chain links TRBV11-2 with TRBJ1-5, with a possible D match to TRBD1 (6 bases). V gave up 5 bases and J gave up 7 bases, with 12 bases separating them. CDR3 length: 13 amino acids. CDR1 is SGHAT and CDR2 is FQNNGV in the germline V gene. In nucleotides, the CDR3 is TGTGCCAGCAGCCAGCAACAGGGACAGCCCCAGCATTTT. Its protein is CASSQQQGQPQHF.

This chain links TRBV18 with TRBJ2-3, with 7 bases lining up with TRBD1. CDR1 is KGHSH and CDR2 is LQKENI in the germline V gene. With V trimmed by 2 bases and J by 1 base, 3 bases remained unmatched. CDR3 length equals 15 residues. DNA for the CDR3: TGTGCCAGCTCACCAGACAGGGTGGGCACAGATACGCAGTATTTT. Translated, it gives CASSPDRVGTDTQYF.

The chain uses TRBV18 and TRBJ2-4; D is undetermined. The CDR3 is made up of 17 amino acids. Per germline, CDR1 KGHSH and CDR2 LQKENI. Trimming stripped 2 bases from V and 0 bases from J, with 14 bases between. The CDR3 DNA reads as TGTGCCAGCTCACCAGACGTTTCTCGGAGAGCCAAAAACATTCAGTACTTC. Amino acids: CASSPDVSRRAKNIQYF.

This rearrangement joins TRBV19 to TRBJ1-2; 8 positions agree with TRBD1. Germline V lookup: CDR1 LNHDA, CDR2 SQIVND (reference sequence). V was clipped by 4 bases and J by 13 bases; unmatched bases: 11. There are 13 residues in the CDR3. CDR3 loop: CASSTGDRFFATF. The CDR3 DNA is TGTGCCAGTAGTACCGGGGACAGGTTTTTCGCCACCTTC.

This clone has just one count. This chain joins TRBV27 and TRBJ1-1; D is undetermined. Germline V gives CDR1 MNHEY, CDR2 SMNVEV (reference sequence). The CDR3 contains 14 residues. Trimming pared 3 bases from V and 1 base from J, leaving 9 bases between. The DNA of the CDR3 is TGTGCCAGCAGTTTCAGTCCAGGGAACACTGAAGCTTTCTTT. This translates into CASSFSPGNTEAFF.

This sequence joins TRBV4-2 and TRBJ1-4; 7 bases are shared with TRBD1. CDR1 and CDR2 from the germline V gene are LGHNA and YNFKEQ. This CDR3 has 16 residues. The V and J ends lost 1 base and 4 bases, in that order; junction bases with no gene match: 6. The CDR3 here is CASSQVSQGLNEKLFF. The CDR3 nucleotides read TGTGCCAGCAGCCAAGTCTCACAGGGGCTTAATGAAAAACTGTTTTTT.

V is TRBV4-1 and J is TRBJ2-2, with 9 bases that match TRBD2. Germline V gene sequence: CDR1 MGHRA, CDR2 YSYEKL. The trim removed 3 bases at V and 0 bases at J, leaving 5 bases unmatched. This CDR3 has 17 residues. The CDR3 DNA is TGCGCCAGCAGCCACGTTTCTAGCGGGGCGAACACCGGGGAGCTGTTTTTT. It yields the protein CASSHVSSGANTGELFF.

This clone was picked up one time. The rearrangement uses TRBV5-1 and TRBJ1-4; 12 bases are shared with TRBD1. This CDR3 spans 16 amino acids. The V gene's germline CDR1 is SGHRS and CDR2 YFSETQ. V was clipped by 1 base and J by 7 bases; unmatched bases: 5. The DNA of the CDR3 is TGCGCCAGCAGCTTGAGTGGGACAGGGGGCGCTGAAAAACTGTTTTTT. Its protein is CASSLSGTGGAEKLFF.

The rearrangement uses TRBV2 and TRBJ2-3, with TRBD1 identical over 11 bases. The CDR3 length is 14 residues. Germline values: CDR1 SNHLY, CDR2 FYNNEI. Losses at the gene ends were 5 bases for V and 4 bases for J; bases not matched to a gene: 2. CDR3 residues: CASSTGQGADTQYF. The DNA for the CDR3 is TGTGCCAGCAGTACGGGACAGGGGGCAGATACGCAGTATTTT. Complete variable domain (other parts from reference TRBV2 and TRBJ2-3): EPEVTQTPSHQVTQMGQEVILRCVPISNHLYFYWYRQILGQKVEFLVSFYNNEISEKSEIFDDQFSVERPDGSNFTLKIRSTKLEDSAMYFCASSTGQGADTQYFGPGTRLTVL.

Notes on this clone: At one of its ends the junction is not consistent with the germline gene, which may arise from a read error. The genes are TRBV19 and TRBJ1-1, with D possibly being TRBD1 (5 bases). The CDR3 is 16 residues long. Looked up from germline, CDR1 is LNHDA and CDR2 is SQIVND (reference sequence). DNA for the CDR3: TGTGCCAGTAGTAGTGAGGGACCCGTCTCGAACAGTGAAGCTTTCTTT. Amino acid sequence: CASSSEGPVSNSEAFF.